These 16 T cell receptor beta chains were all obtained from the same sample, sequenced in a study. TCRdb re-analysed the RT-PCR reads in MiXCR, keeping a single row per CDR3 protein. The data show hundreds of thousands of distinct CDR3 sequences, with 14% seen just once and 3% to 4.5% held by the top ten. The sequenced sample consisted of memory CD4+ T cells from blood. These receptors were collected from a female donor in good health, serving as a healthy control.

The chain combines TRBV20-1 with TRBJ2-5; D is possibly TRBD1 (6 bases). Germline V lookup: CDR1 DFQATT, CDR2 SNEGSKA (reference sequence). The ends were cut back, 3 bases at V and 11 bases at J, with 16 bases in the middle. This CDR3 has 12 residues. The CDR3 region has the DNA TGCAGTGCTAGTACAGGGTACAATAAGCAGTACTTC. It specifies CSASTGYNKQYF.

In its sample, this clonotype was seen a few times. J is TRBJ1-1 and V is TRBV9; TRBD1 is a possible D gene (5 bases). CDR1 SGDLS and CDR2 YYNGEE come from the germline V gene. This CDR3 comprises 15 residues. Trimming shortened V by 4 bases and J by 4 bases, and 17 bases separated the two germline ends. CDR3 protein: CASSYLGTASTEAFF. The CDR3 DNA is TGTGCCAGCAGCTACCTCGGGACGGCGAGCACTGAAGCTTTCTTT. Supplemented by reference TRBV9 and TRBJ1-1, the full variable domain reads DSGVTQTPKHLITATGQRVTLRCSPRSGDLSVYWYQQSLDQGLQFLIQYYNGEERAKGNILERFSAQQFPDLHSELNLSSLELGDSALYFCASSYLGTASTEAFFGQGTRLTVV.

This clonotype was observed at least ten times. V and J are TRBV3-1 and TRBJ2-2; D is undetermined. Germline lookup yields CDR1 LGHDT and CDR2 YNNKEL (reference sequence). V was cut by 2 bases and J by 7 bases, with 8 bases left in between. This CDR3 is built from 13 residues. Written as DNA, the CDR3 is TGTGCCAGCAGCCAATCCCTAGGCGGGGAGCTGTTTTTT. It translates to CASSQSLGGELFF.

The chain couples TRBV5-1 to TRBJ2-7; TRBD1 agrees at 11 bases. This CDR3 has 16 residues. Losses at the gene ends were 4 bases for V and 1 base for J; bases not matched to a gene: 7. The germline V gene has CDR1 SGHRS and CDR2 YFSETQ. Written as DNA, the CDR3 is TGCGCCAGCAGCGTCGGACAGGGGGCATGGTCCTACGAGCAGTACTTC. As protein: CASSVGQGAWSYEQYF. The variable domain in full, completed from reference TRBV5-1 and TRBJ2-7, reads KAGVTQTPRYLIKTRGQQVTLSCSPISGHRSVSWYQQTPGQGLQFLFEYFSETQRNKGNFPGRFSGRQFSNSRSEMNVSTLELGDSALYLCASSVGQGAWSYEQYFGPGTRLTVT.

This chain connects TRBV7-6 to TRBJ1-4; D remains unclear. Trimming cost V 1 base and J 5 bases, with 11 bases left between them. In germline, CDR1 is SGHVS, CDR2 FNYEAQ. CDR3 size: 15 residues. CDR3 sequence: CASSLGVGENEKLFF. In DNA, the CDR3 is TGTGCCAGCAGCTTAGGGGTCGGCGAAAATGAAAAACTGTTTTTT.

The J gene is TRBJ2-3, the V gene TRBV6-1; TRBD2 agrees at 8 bases. Germline values: CDR1 MNHNS, CDR2 SASEGT. Unmatched junction bases numbered 9, after V lost 6 bases and J lost 4 bases. This CDR3 comprises 15 residues. The CDR3 sequence is CASRESGRPPDTQYF. The CDR3 DNA is TGTGCCAGCAGGGAGAGCGGGAGACCCCCAGATACGCAGTATTTT.

V gene TRBV25-1 combines with J gene TRBJ2-2; D not certain. Deletions cut 7 bases from V and 7 bases from J, with 10 bases between. The CDR3 is 12 amino acids. Germline CDR1 is MGHDK and CDR2 is SYGVNS. This CDR3 is CASKKDGGELFF. The CDR3 DNA reads as TGTGCCAGCAAAAAGGATGGCGGGGAGCTGTTTTTT.

This clonotype has a handful of counts. The J gene is TRBJ2-1, the V gene TRBV4-1, with D possibly being TRBD1 (5 bases). With 3 bases removed from V and 5 bases from J, the gap between germline ends came to 11 bases. Germline CDR1 MGHRA, CDR2 YSYEKL. The CDR3 is 14 residues long. The CDR3 reads CASSQMGPNNEQFF. The DNA for the CDR3 is TGCGCCAGCAGCCAGATGGGGCCGAACAATGAGCAGTTCTTC.

This clonotype was counted between two and nine times. J is TRBJ1-2 and V is TRBV11-2, with TRBD1 matching 9 bases. The germline V gene encodes CDR1 SGHAT and CDR2 FQNNGV. V lost 1 base to trimming and J lost 8 bases; unmatched junction nucleotides: 8. The CDR3 runs 15 residues. CDR3 in amino acids: CASSLGDRVSSGYTF. The CDR3 DNA reads as TGTGCCAGCAGCTTAGGGGACAGGGTTTCGTCCGGCTACACCTTC.

This clonotype turned up a few times. The CDR3 here is CASSRGQTNQPQHF. The CDR3, as DNA: TGTGCCAGCAGCAGGGGACAGACTAATCAGCCCCAGCATTTT. The chain uses TRBV3-1 and TRBJ1-5; 7 nucleotides match TRBD1. The CDR3 is 14 residues long. Trimming removed 5 bases from V and 4 bases from J; junction bases left unmatched: 5. Germline V gene sequence: CDR1 LGHDT, CDR2 YNNKEL (reference sequence).

J is TRBJ1-2 and V is TRBV20-1; D is undetermined. Germline V CDR1 and CDR2: DFQATT, SNEGSKA (reference sequence). This CDR3 is built from 13 residues. Trimming shortened V by 5 bases and J by 6 bases, and 16 bases separated the two germline ends. This CDR3 reads CSAGPGIMHGYTF. The CDR3 region has the DNA TGCAGTGCTGGGCCGGGGATTATGCATGGCTACACCTTC.

This clonotype was detected ten times or more. The chain employs TRBV20-1 and TRBJ1-1; 7 nucleotides align to TRBD1. The CDR3 is made up of 12 amino acids. From germline, CDR1 is DFQATT and CDR2 SNEGSKA (reference sequence). The CDR3 sequence is CSADRASAEAFF. The CDR3 region has the DNA TGCAGCGCCGACAGGGCGTCCGCTGAAGCTTTCTTT.

This clonotype turned up a few times. The V gene is TRBV20-1, the J gene TRBJ2-1; D may match TRBD1 or TRBD2 (7 bases each). CDR3 length equals 13 residues. The V and J ends lost 4 bases and 12 bases respectively, with 19 bases between them. Germline values: CDR1 DFQATT, CDR2 SNEGSKA (reference sequence). The CDR3 loop is CSAISGGVVVQFF. Written as DNA, the CDR3 is TGCAGTGCTATCTCAGGGGGGGTCGTTGTGCAGTTCTTC.

The chain employs TRBV7-2 and TRBJ2-5, with no clear D. Deletions cut 0 bases from V and 5 bases from J, with 7 bases between. There are 13 residues in the CDR3. Germline CDR1 SGHTA, CDR2 FQGNSA. CDR3 protein: CASSLAFRETQYF. The CDR3 DNA reads as TGTGCCAGCAGCTTAGCGTTCCGGGAGACCCAGTACTTC.

This clonotype has only a few counts. CDR3 protein: CATSDGLAGGSNTGELFF. Written as DNA, the CDR3 is TGTGCCACCAGTGATGGACTAGCGGGAGGGTCGAACACCGGGGAGCTGTTTTTT. This sequence joins TRBV24-1 and TRBJ2-2, with 15 bases identical to TRBD2. CDR1 is KGHDR and CDR2 is SFDVKD in the germline V gene. V lost 3 bases, J lost 0 bases, and 1 base stayed unmatched. The CDR3 covers 18 residues.

This clonotype was counted many times. The chain couples TRBV5-1 to TRBJ2-7; 7 bases align to TRBD1. Per the germline V gene, CDR1 is SGHRS and CDR2 is YFSETQ. The CDR3 has 12 amino acids. V trimming: 7 bases; J trimming: 3 bases; junction bases outside the gene matches: 4. The CDR3 protein is CASGRQGYEQYF. CDR3 in DNA: TGCGCCAGCGGGCGACAGGGCTACGAGCAGTACTTC.